These T cell receptor beta chains were read from a single sample in a study of blood T cell repertoires in COVID-19. Here immunoSEQ multiplex PCR was the method, and the copy in TCRdb shows in-frame clones only, minus some. The sample contains fewer than 250,000 clones, about 94% of which appear only once. Material: peripheral blood. The source is a man aged 55 to 70 with COVID-19, enrolled during active disease. Both conserved end residues are part of each CDR3. Each record gives: clone size, D gene, J gene, V gene, CDR3 protein, CDR3 DNA. The D gene is left open where the match is weak. Size values are once, few and many counts, or a class for expanded clones, and some rows have none.

- | TRBD2 | TRBJ2-1 | TRBV7-3 | CASSSGLGTDEQFF | TGTGCCAGCAGCTCGGGACTAGGTACCGATGAGCAGTTCTTC
- | - | TRBJ1-1 | TRBV9 | CASSVSDMNTEAFF | TGTGCCAGCAGCGTTAGTGACATGAACACTGAAGCTTTCTTT
- | TRBD2 | TRBJ2-3 | TRBV5-1 | CASRSSPAGGQDTQYF | TGCGCCAGCAGGTCCTCCCCAGCGGGGGGGCAAGATACGCAGTATTTT
- | - | TRBJ1-4 | TRBV2 | CASTREFNEKLFF | TGTGCCAGCACCCGGGAGTTTAATGAAAAACTGTTTTTT
once | TRBD2 | TRBJ2-3 | TRBV11-2 | CASNPRVSGGQYF | TGTGCCAGCAACCCCCGGGTGAGCGGGGGACAGTATTTT
- | TRBD1 | TRBJ2-7 | TRBV5-4 | CASSSKTGFAYEQYF | TGTGCCAGCAGCTCCAAGACAGGGTTTGCCTACGAGCAGTACTTC
- | - | TRBJ1-2 | TRBV2 | CASSEYKGANYGYTF | TGTGCCAGCAGTGAATATAAGGGAGCCAACTATGGCTACACCTTC
few | TRBD2 | TRBJ2-1 | TRBV5-1 | CASSPSGSSYNEQFF | TGCGCCAGCAGCCCTAGCGGGAGCTCCTACAATGAGCAGTTCTTC
- | TRBD2 | TRBJ2-3 | TRBV30 | CAWSVGGSGSTDTQYF | TGTGCCTGGAGTGTCGGGGGGAGCGGCTCCACAGATACGCAGTATTTT
- | - | TRBJ2-7 | TRBV7-9 | CASSSRLGRRNEQYF | TGTGCCAGCAGCTCCAGGCTGGGCCGCAGGAACGAGCAGTACTTC